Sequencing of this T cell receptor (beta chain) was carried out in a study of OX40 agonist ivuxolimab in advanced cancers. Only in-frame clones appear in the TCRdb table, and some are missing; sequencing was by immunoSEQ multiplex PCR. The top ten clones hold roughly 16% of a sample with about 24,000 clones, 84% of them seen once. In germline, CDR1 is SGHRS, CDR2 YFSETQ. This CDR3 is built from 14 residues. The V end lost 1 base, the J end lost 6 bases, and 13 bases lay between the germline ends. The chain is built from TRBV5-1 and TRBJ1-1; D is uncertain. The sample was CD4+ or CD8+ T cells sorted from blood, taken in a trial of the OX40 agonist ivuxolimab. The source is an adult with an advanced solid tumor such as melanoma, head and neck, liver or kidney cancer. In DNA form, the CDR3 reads TGCGCCAGCAGCTTGTGGGGTCCGGGCGCTGAAGCTTTCTTT. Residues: CASSLWGPGAEAFF.